Listed below are T cell receptor beta chains from one sample, sequenced in a study of identical twins. TCRdb independently ran MiXCR on the 5' RACE reads; one entry per CDR3 protein. The sample yields 1.5 million or so distinct CDR3 sequences, around 33% seen once. Sequenced material: cord blood. These receptors were collected from a newborn girl in good health. CDR3s include the opening cysteine and the closing phenylalanine or tryptophan. A D gene is named only where the DNA matches it firmly. Not every row has a clone size; where given, it reads once, few, many or a size class.

d_call	j_call	clone_size	v_call	cdr3_aa	cdr3_nt
NA	TRBJ2-4	NA	TRBV27	CASSFRPHRESAKNIQYF	TGTGCCAGCAGTTTCCGACCCCACAGGGAGAGTGCCAAAAACATTCAGTACTTC
NA	TRBJ1-2	NA	TRBV6-6	CASSTALDYGYTF	TGTGCCAGCAGTACAGCCCTAGACTATGGCTACACCTTC
NA	TRBJ1-1	NA	TRBV20-1	CSASNGGPMNTEAFF	TGCAGTGCTAGTAATGGAGGCCCCATGAACACTGAAGCTTTCTTT
NA	TRBJ1-5	NA	TRBV6-2/TRBV6-3	CASSYETGMGSNQPQHF	TGTGCCAGCAGTTACGAAACAGGTATGGGAAGCAATCAGCCCCAGCATTTT
NA	TRBJ1-5	NA	TRBV20-1	CSARDRDGGNQPQHF	TGCAGTGCTAGAGACAGGGACGGGGGCAATCAGCCCCAGCATTTT
NA	TRBJ2-1	NA	TRBV11-2	CASSLDLLGNEQFF	TGTGCCAGCAGCTTAGATCTTCTGGGGAATGAGCAGTTCTTC
TRBD2	TRBJ2-1	NA	TRBV20-1	CSASPRGIAGENEQFF	TGCAGTGCTAGCCCCAGGGGGATAGCGGGGGAAAATGAGCAGTTCTTC
NA	TRBJ1-4	few	TRBV7-2	CASSLTRGANEKLFF	TGTGCCAGCAGCCTAACAAGGGGAGCTAATGAAAAACTGTTTTTT
TRBD1	TRBJ2-2	NA	TRBV9	CASSVGVTGLNTGELFF	TGTGCCAGCAGCGTAGGAGTGACAGGGCTGAACACCGGGGAGCTGTTTTTT
NA	TRBJ2-3	once	TRBV18	CASSPITGSADTQYF	TGTGCCAGCTCACCTATCACGGGTAGCGCAGATACGCAGTATTTT
NA	TRBJ1-5	NA	TRBV20-1	CSARVKTSPNQPQHF	TGCAGTGCTAGAGTCAAGACCAGCCCCAATCAGCCCCAGCATTTT
TRBD1	TRBJ1-5	NA	TRBV27	CASSSYGQGADQPQHF	TGTGCCAGCAGTTCTTACGGACAGGGGGCGGATCAGCCCCAGCATTTT
NA	TRBJ2-3	many	TRBV11-1	CASSFSGGNTQYF	TGTGCCAGCAGCTTCAGCGGTGGGAATACGCAGTATTTT
NA	TRBJ2-3	few	TRBV9	CASSVGVRSRADTQYF	TGTGCCAGCAGCGTAGGGGTCCGATCACGAGCAGATACGCAGTATTTT
TRBD2	TRBJ2-3	few	TRBV2	CASSEGAGVRGTDTQYF	TGTGCCAGCAGTGAAGGGGCGGGAGTTCGCGGCACAGATACGCAGTATTTT
NA	TRBJ2-7	NA	TRBV9	CASSVGGGGGIYNEQYF	TGTGCCAGCAGCGTAGGGGGAGGGGGAGGAATCTACAATGAGCAGTACTTC
TRBD2	TRBJ2-7	few	TRBV27	CASSSSYLLAGERNPYEQYF	TGTGCCAGCAGTTCCTCCTATTTACTAGCGGGAGAAAGGAACCCCTACGAGCAGTACTTC
TRBD2	TRBJ2-1	NA	TRBV2	CARTGGNEQFF	TGTGCCAGGACCGGGGGGAATGAGCAGTTCTTC
NA	TRBJ2-7	NA	TRBV12-5	CASGLKIGGQPYEQYF	TGTGCTAGTGGTTTGAAAATAGGGGGGCAACCCTATGAGCAGTACTTC
NA	TRBJ2-1	NA	TRBV20-1	CSACRAGSYDEQFF	TGCAGTGCTTGCCGAGCGGGCTCCTACGATGAGCAGTTCTTC
NA	TRBJ2-3	few	TRBV3-1	CASSQLANQDTQYF	TGTGCCAGCAGCCAACTAGCGAATCAAGATACGCAGTATTTT
NA	TRBJ1-2	few	TRBV6-5	CASSYSRDRNYGYTF	TGTGCCAGCAGTTACTCCCGTGACAGGAACTATGGCTACACCTTC
TRBD1	TRBJ2-5	NA	TRBV5-6	CASSPLDRVKKTQYF	TGTGCCAGCAGCCCGCTGGACAGGGTGAAGAAGACCCAGTACTTC
TRBD2	TRBJ2-5	few	TRBV27	CASSVGRVYQQYF	TGTGCCAGCAGTGTTGGGAGGGTCTACCAGCAGTACTTC
TRBD1	TRBJ1-5	NA	TRBV28	CASSSWDRNQPQHF	TGTGCCAGCAGTTCTTGGGACAGGAATCAGCCCCAGCATTTT
NA	TRBJ1-4	few	TRBV4-1	CASSQVRTVWDEKLFF	TGCGCCAGCAGCCAAGTCCGGACAGTTTGGGATGAAAAACTGTTTTTT
NA	TRBJ1-2	few	TRBV6-1	CASRPRDDTNYGYTF	TGTGCCAGCAGGCCGAGGGACGACACTAACTATGGCTACACCTTC
NA	TRBJ2-4	NA	TRBV11-2	CASSNIAKNIQYF	TGTGCCAGCAGCAACATAGCCAAAAACATTCAGTACTTC
NA	TRBJ2-7	NA	TRBV5-6	CASSLFLLEQYF	TGTGCCAGCAGCTTATTTCTTCTCGAGCAGTACTTC
NA	TRBJ1-2	NA	TRBV25-1	CASSDSWGGYTF	TGTGCCAGCAGTGATTCATGGGGTGGCTACACCTTC
TRBD2	TRBJ2-7	NA	TRBV20-1	CSARPGSGRAYEQYF	TGCAGTGCTAGACCTGGCAGCGGGAGGGCCTACGAGCAGTACTTC
NA	TRBJ1-1	NA	TRBV4-2	CASSQEAGSNTEAFF	TGTGCCAGCAGCCAAGAGGCAGGATCGAACACTGAAGCTTTCTTT
TRBD2	TRBJ2-5	NA	TRBV11-2	CASTNRGGQETQYF	TGTGCCAGCACCAATCGGGGGGGGCAAGAGACCCAGTACTTC
TRBD2	TRBJ2-5	few	TRBV3-1	CASSQVGRVETQYF	TGTGCCAGCAGCCAAGTTGGGAGGGTGGAGACCCAGTACTTC
TRBD2	TRBJ2-1	few	TRBV7-2	CASSLEPSGFYNEQFF	TGTGCCAGCAGCTTAGAACCTAGCGGGTTTTACAATGAGCAGTTCTTC
NA	TRBJ2-1	NA	TRBV7-9	CASSLAAVNEQFF	TGTGCCAGCAGCTTAGCGGCCGTTAATGAGCAGTTCTTC
NA	TRBJ1-4	few	TRBV29-1	CSVGGAGRTNEKLFF	TGCAGCGTTGGGGGTGCGGGAAGGACTAATGAAAAACTGTTTTTT
NA	TRBJ2-3	few	TRBV12-3/TRBV12-4	CASSFSETDTQYF	TGTGCCAGCAGTTTCTCCGAAACAGATACGCAGTATTTT
TRBD1	TRBJ2-7	NA	TRBV4-1	CASSPTGTGFYEQYF	TGCGCCAGCAGCCCGACCGGGACAGGTTTCTACGAGCAGTACTTC
NA	TRBJ2-7	NA	TRBV10-3	CAISGVGGVLLGEQYF	TGTGCCATCAGTGGCGTAGGGGGAGTGCTCTTAGGGGAGCAGTACTTC